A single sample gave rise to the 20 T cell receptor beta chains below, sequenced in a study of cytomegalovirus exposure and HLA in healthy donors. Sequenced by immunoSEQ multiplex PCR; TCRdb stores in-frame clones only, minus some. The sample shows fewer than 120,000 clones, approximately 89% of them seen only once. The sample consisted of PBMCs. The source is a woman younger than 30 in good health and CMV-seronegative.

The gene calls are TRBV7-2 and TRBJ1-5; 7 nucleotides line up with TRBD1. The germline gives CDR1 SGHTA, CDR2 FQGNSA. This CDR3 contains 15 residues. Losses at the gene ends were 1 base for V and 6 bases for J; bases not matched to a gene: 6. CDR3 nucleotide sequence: TGTGCCAGCAGCTTAGGGGACAGAGGAGGTCAGCCCCAGCATTTT. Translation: CASSLGDRGGQPQHF.

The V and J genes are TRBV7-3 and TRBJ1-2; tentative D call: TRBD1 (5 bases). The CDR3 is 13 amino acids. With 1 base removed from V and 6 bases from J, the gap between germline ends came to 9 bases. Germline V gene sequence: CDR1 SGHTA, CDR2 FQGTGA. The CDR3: CASSLSGGNGYTF. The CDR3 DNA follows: TGTGCCAGCAGCTTAAGTGGGGGGAATGGCTACACCTTC. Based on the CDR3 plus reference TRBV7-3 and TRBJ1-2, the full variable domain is GAGVSQTPSNKVTEKGKYVELRCDPISGHTALYWYRQSLGQGPEFLIYFQGTGAADDSGLPNDRFFAVRPEGSVSTLKIQRTERGDSAVYLCASSLSGGNGYTFGSGTRLTVV.

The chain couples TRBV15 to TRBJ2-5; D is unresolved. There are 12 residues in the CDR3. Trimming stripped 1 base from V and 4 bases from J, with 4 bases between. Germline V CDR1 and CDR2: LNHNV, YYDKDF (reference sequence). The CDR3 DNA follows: TGTGCCACCAGCAGAGGGAGAGAGACCCAGTACTTC. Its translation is CATSRGRETQYF.

The CDR3 sequence: CASSLQGKGQPQHF. CDR3 bases: TGTGCCAGCAGTTTACAGGGAAAAGGGCAGCCCCAGCATTTT. J is TRBJ1-5 and V is TRBV28; the D gene is possibly TRBD1 (5 bases). Germline CDR1 and CDR2: MDHEN and SYDVKM. The CDR3 is 14 amino acids. Between the trimmed V and J ends, which lost 2 bases and 7 bases, there was a span of 12 bases. Full variable domain (rest looked up from reference TRBV28 and TRBJ1-5): DVKVTQSSRYLVKRTGEKVFLECVQDMDHENMFWYRQDPGLGLRLIYFSYDVKMKEKGDIPEGYSVSREKKERFSLILESASTNQTSMYLCASSLQGKGQPQHFGDGTRLSIL.

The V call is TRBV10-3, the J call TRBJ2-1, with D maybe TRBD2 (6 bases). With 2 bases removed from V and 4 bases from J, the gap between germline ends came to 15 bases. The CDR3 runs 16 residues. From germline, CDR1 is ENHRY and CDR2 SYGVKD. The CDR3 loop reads CAISEGGTPSYNEQFF. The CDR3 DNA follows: TGTGCCATCAGTGAGGGGGGGACGCCGAGTTACAATGAGCAGTTCTTC.

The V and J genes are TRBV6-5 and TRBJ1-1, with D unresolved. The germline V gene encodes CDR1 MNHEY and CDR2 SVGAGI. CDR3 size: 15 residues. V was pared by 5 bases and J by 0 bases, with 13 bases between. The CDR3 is CASSLRETMNTEAFF. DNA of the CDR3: TGTGCCAGCAGTCTCCGGGAGACCATGAACACTGAAGCTTTCTTT.

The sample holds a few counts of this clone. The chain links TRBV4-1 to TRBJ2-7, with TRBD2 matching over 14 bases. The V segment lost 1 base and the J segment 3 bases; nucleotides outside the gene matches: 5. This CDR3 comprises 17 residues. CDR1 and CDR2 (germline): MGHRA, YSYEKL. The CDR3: CASSQGGLAGENYEQYF. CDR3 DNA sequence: TGCGCCAGCAGCCAAGGGGGACTAGCGGGAGAAAACTACGAGCAGTACTTC.

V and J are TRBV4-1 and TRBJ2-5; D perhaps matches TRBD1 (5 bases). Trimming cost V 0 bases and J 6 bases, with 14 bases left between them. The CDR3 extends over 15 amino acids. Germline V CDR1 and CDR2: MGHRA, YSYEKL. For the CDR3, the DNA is TGCGCCAGCAGCCAAGATAACCCCAGGGCCAAGACCCAGTACTTC. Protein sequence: CASSQDNPRAKTQYF.

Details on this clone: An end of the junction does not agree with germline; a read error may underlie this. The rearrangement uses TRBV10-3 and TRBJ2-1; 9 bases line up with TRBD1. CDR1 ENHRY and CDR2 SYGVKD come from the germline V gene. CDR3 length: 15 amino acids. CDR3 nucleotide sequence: TGTGCCAGCAGTATCCGGGACAGGGCTGACAATGAGCAGTTCTTC. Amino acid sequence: CASSIRDRADNEQFF.

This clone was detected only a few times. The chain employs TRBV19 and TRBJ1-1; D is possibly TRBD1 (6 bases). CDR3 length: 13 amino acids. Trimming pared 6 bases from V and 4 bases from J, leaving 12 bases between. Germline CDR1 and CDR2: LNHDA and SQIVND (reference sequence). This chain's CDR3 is CASRVNRATEAFF. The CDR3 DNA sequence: TGTGCCAGTAGGGTAAACAGGGCCACTGAAGCTTTCTTT.

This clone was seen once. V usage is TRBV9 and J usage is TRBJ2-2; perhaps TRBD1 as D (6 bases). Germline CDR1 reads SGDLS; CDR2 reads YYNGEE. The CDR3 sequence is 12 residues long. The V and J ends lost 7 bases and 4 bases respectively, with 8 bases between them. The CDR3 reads CASGQTTGELFF. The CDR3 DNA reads TGTGCCAGCGGACAGACCACCGGGGAGCTGTTTTTT.

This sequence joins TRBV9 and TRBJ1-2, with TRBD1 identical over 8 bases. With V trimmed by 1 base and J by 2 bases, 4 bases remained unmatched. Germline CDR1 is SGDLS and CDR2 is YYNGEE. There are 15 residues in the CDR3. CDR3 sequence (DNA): TGTGCCAGCAGCGTACGGACAGGGCCGAACTATGGCTACACCTTC. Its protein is CASSVRTGPNYGYTF.

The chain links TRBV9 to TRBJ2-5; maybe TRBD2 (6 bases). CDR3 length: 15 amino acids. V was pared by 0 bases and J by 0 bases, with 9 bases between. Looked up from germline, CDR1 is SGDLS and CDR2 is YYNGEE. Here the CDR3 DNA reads TGTGCCAGCAGCGTAGGTGGGGGGTACCAAGAGACCCAGTACTTC. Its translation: CASSVGGGYQETQYF. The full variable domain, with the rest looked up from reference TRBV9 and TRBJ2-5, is DSGVTQTPKHLITATGQRVTLRCSPRSGDLSVYWYQQSLDQGLQFLIQYYNGEERAKGNILERFSAQQFPDLHSELNLSSLELGDSALYFCASSVGGGYQETQYFGPGTRLLVL.

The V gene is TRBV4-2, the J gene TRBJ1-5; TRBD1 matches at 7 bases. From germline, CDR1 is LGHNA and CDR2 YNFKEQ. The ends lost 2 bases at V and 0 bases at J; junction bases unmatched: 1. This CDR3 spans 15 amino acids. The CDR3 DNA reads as TGTGCCAGCAGCCAACAGGGGGATAGCAATCAGCCCCAGCATTTT. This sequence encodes CASSQQGDSNQPQHF.

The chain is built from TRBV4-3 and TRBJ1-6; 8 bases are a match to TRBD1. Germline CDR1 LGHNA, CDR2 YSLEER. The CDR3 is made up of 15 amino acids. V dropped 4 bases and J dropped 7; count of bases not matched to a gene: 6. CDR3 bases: TGCGCCAGCAGCCCCCAGGGACAGGCAAATTCACCCCTCCACTTT. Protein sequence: CASSPQGQANSPLHF.

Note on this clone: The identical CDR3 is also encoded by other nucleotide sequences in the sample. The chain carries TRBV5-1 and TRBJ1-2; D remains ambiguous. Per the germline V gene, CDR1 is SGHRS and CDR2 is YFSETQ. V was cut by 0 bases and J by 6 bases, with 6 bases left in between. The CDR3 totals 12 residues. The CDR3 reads CASSLGGDGYTF. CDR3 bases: TGCGCCAGCAGCTTGGGCGGGGATGGCTACACCTTC.

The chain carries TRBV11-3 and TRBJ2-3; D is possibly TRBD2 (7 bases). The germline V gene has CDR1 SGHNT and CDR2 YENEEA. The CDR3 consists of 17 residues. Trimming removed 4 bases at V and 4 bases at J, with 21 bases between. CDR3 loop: CASSSNGGREQSDTQYF. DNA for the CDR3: TGTGCCAGCAGCTCCAACGGGGGGCGGGAGCAATCAGATACGCAGTATTTT.

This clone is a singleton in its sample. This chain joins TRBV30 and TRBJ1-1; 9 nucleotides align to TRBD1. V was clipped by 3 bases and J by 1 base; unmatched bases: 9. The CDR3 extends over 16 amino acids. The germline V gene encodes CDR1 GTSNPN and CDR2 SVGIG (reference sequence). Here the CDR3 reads CAWRGTGSLGNTEAFF. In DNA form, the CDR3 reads TGTGCCTGGAGGGGGACAGGGTCCCTGGGGAACACTGAAGCTTTCTTT.

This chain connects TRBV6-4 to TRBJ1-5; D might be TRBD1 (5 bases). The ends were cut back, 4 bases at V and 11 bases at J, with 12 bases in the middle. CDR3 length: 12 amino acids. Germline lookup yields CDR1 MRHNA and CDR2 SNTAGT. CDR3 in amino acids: CASSAGPGAQHF. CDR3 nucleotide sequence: TGTGCCAGCAGTGCTGGCCCGGGGGCCCAGCATTTT.

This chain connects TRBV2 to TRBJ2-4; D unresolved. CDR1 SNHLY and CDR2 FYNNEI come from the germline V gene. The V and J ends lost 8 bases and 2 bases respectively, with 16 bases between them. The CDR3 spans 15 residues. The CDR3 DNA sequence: TGTGCCAGCGGTTTAGAGGTCGTATCCAAAAACATTCAGTACTTC. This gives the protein CASGLEVVSKNIQYF.